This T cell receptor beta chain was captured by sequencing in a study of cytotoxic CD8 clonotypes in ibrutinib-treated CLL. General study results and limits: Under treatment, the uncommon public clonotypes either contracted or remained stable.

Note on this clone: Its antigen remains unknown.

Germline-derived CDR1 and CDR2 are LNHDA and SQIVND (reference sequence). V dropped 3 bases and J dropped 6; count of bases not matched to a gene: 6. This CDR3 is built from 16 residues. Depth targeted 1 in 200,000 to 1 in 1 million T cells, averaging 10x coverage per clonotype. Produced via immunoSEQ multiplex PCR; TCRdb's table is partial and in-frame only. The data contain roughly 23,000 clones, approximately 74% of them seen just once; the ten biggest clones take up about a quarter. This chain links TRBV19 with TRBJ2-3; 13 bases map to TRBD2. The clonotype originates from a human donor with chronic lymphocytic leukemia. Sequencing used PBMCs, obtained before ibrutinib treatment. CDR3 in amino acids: CASSIRLAGGGDTQYF. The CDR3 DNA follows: TGTGCCAGTAGTATCCGACTAGCGGGAGGAGGGGATACGCAGTATTTT. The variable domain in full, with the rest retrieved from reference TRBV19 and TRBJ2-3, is DGGITQSPKYLFRKEGQNVTLSCEQNLNHDAMYWYRQDPGQGLRLIYYSQIVNDFQKGDIAEGYSVSREKKESFPLTVTSAQKNPTAFYLCASSIRLAGGGDTQYFGPGTRLTVL.